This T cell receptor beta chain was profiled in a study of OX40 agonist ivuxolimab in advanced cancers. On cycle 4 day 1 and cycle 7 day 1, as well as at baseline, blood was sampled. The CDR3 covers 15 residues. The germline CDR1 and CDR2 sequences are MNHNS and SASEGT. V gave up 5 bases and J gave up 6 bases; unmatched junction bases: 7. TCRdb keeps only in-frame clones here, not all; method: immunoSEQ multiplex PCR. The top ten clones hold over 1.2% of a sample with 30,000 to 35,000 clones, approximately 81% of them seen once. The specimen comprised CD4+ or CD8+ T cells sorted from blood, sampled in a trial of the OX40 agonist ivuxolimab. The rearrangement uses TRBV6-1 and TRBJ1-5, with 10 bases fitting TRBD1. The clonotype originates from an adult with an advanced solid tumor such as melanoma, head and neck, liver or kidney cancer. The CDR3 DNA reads TGTGCCAGCAGTCCCGGGACAGGGGCCAGTCAGCCCCAGCATTTT. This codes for CASSPGTGASQPQHF.